The 14 T cell receptor beta chains below come from one sample, sequenced in a study of OX40 agonist ivuxolimab in advanced cancers. The assay was immunoSEQ multiplex PCR, and TCRdb's table has in-frame clones only and misses some. This repertoire shows 80,000 to 130,000 clones, 90% found once; its top ten account for more than 0.25%. The sequences come from CD4+ or CD8+ T cells sorted from blood, collected in a trial of the OX40 agonist ivuxolimab. These receptors were taken from an adult with an advanced solid tumor such as melanoma, head and neck, liver or kidney cancer.

This chain links TRBV5-6 with TRBJ1-2; 10 bases match TRBD1. The CDR3 has 16 amino acids. The germline CDR1 and CDR2 sequences are SGHDT and YYEEEE. With 4 bases clipped from V and 4 bases from J, the junction kept 10 bases outside the gene matches. The CDR3 region is CASSALTGGYFYGYTF. In DNA, the CDR3 is TGTGCCAGCAGCGCGCTGACAGGGGGCTACTTCTATGGCTACACCTTC.

The gene calls are TRBV7-9 and TRBJ1-4; 10 positions match TRBD1. Germline CDR1 reads SEHNR; CDR2 reads FQNEAQ (reference sequence). The junction had 3 bases not matched to a gene; V was cut back by 5 bases and J by 3 bases. The CDR3 is 15 amino acids. The CDR3 DNA sequence: TGTGCCAGCAGCACAGGACAGGGGGCTAATGAAAAACTGTTTTTT. Translated: CASSTGQGANEKLFF.

The rearrangement links TRBV6-6 to TRBJ1-2; D is perhaps TRBD1 (6 bases). V gave up 2 bases and J gave up 7 bases, with 8 bases separating them. Germline V lookup: CDR1 MNHNY, CDR2 SVGAGI (reference sequence). CDR3 length: 12 amino acids. The CDR3 coding sequence is TGTGCCAGCAGTTACCAGGACAGTGGCTACACCTTC. Its protein product is CASSYQDSGYTF.

The chain links TRBV7-6 to TRBJ2-7; 9 nucleotides match TRBD2. This CDR3 spans 16 amino acids. Trimming cost V 0 bases and J 6 bases; bases outside gene matches: 9. CDR1 and CDR2 (germline): SGHVS, FNYEAQ. CDR3 coding DNA: TGTGCCAGCAGCTTAGCGCCCCCACTAGCGGGCACCGAGCAGTACTTC. Translated, it gives CASSLAPPLAGTEQYF.

This clone was seen just once. The V gene is TRBV4-3, the J gene TRBJ2-1, with D hard to call. V was shortened by 5 bases and J by 8 bases, with 13 bases between the two germline ends. Looked up from germline, CDR1 is LGHNA and CDR2 is YSLEER. CDR3 length equals 13 residues. CDR3 sequence reads: CASSSRNGHEQFF. As DNA, the CDR3 is TGCGCCAGCAGCTCACGGAATGGGCATGAGCAGTTCTTC.

The chain joins TRBV6-5 to TRBJ1-2; D unclear. Germline V CDR1 and CDR2: MNHEY, SVGAGI. The CDR3 extends over 12 amino acids. With 6 bases removed from V and 8 bases from J, the gap between germline ends came to 13 bases. The CDR3 region has the DNA TGTGCCAGCAGAGCCCCGACGGGCGGCTACACCTTC. Amino acids: CASRAPTGGYTF.

This chain uses TRBV28 with TRBJ1-2, with D maybe TRBD1 (6 bases). V was pared by 5 bases and J by 3 bases, with 19 bases between. The CDR3 totals 16 residues. Germline lookup yields CDR1 MDHEN and CDR2 SYDVKM. DNA for the CDR3: TGTGCCAGCAGTCTCCCCCGGGACACGACCTACTATGGCTACACCTTC. Its translation: CASSLPRDTTYYGYTF.

The genes are TRBV7-2 and TRBJ2-5; no firm D call. Germline V gene data show CDR1 as SGHTA and CDR2 as FQGNSA. The CDR3 runs 12 residues. V dropped 3 bases and J dropped 2 bases, with 4 bases sitting between them. The CDR3 nucleotides are TGTGCCAGCAGCTTCCAGCAAGAGACCCAGTACTTC. Encoded protein: CASSFQQETQYF.

The chain couples TRBV6-5 to TRBJ2-5; 7 bases match TRBD1. The V gene end was trimmed by 5 bases and the J gene end by 2 bases; junction bases not matched to a gene: 5. The CDR3 is made up of 14 amino acids. Germline V lookup: CDR1 MNHEY, CDR2 SVGAGI. The CDR3 spells CASSPDRAQETQYF. CDR3 in DNA: TGTGCCAGCAGTCCAGACAGGGCGCAAGAGACCCAGTACTTC.

V and J are TRBV4-2 and TRBJ2-5; 11 positions match TRBD2. The CDR3 runs 16 residues. The V segment lost 0 bases and the J segment 5 bases; nucleotides outside the gene matches: 5. Germline CDR1 and CDR2: LGHNA and YNFKEQ. CDR3 in amino acids: CASSQDSGREGETQYF. CDR3 coding DNA: TGTGCCAGCAGCCAAGATAGCGGGAGGGAGGGGGAGACCCAGTACTTC.

The CDR3 protein is CASSPALSGDGYTF. In DNA form, the CDR3 reads TGTGCCAGCTCACCAGCCTTATCGGGGGATGGCTACACCTTC. This chain joins TRBV18 and TRBJ1-2; weak D call: TRBD1 (5 bases). Germline V lookup: CDR1 KGHSH, CDR2 LQKENI. The CDR3 is 14 amino acids. V was clipped by 2 bases and J by 6 bases, with 13 bases between them.

The chain uses TRBV19 and TRBJ1-3; D is uncertain. CDR1 LNHDA and CDR2 SQIVND come from the germline V gene (reference sequence). V shed 4 bases and J shed 0 bases, with 13 bases lying between them. The CDR3 runs 16 residues. The CDR3 DNA reads TGTGCCAGTAGTAGGCGGACTCCTACCTCTGGAAACACCATATATTTT. The encoded protein is CASSRRTPTSGNTIYF.

J is TRBJ2-2 and V is TRBV9; the D gene could be TRBD1 or TRBD2 (5 bases each). This CDR3 region has 13 residues. Germline loops: CDR1 SGDLS, CDR2 YYNGEE. Trimming took off 2 bases at V and 6 bases at J, with 8 bases between the two ends. CDR3 sequence (DNA): TGTGCCAGCAGCGTTCTGGGGGCCGGGGAGCTGTTTTTT. This sequence encodes CASSVLGAGELFF.

This clone was recorded once. The chain employs TRBV7-9 and TRBJ2-7, with D possibly called TRBD1 or TRBD2 (5 bases each). The V and J ends lost 5 bases and 2 bases respectively, with 16 bases between them. The CDR3 contains 15 residues. The germline V gene has CDR1 SEHNR and CDR2 FQNEAQ (reference sequence). This CDR3 is CASSASGTKAYEQYF. Here the CDR3 DNA reads TGTGCCAGCAGCGCATCCGGGACGAAAGCCTACGAGCAGTACTTC.